Below are 5 T cell receptor beta chains sequenced from a single sample in a study of cytomegalovirus exposure and HLA in healthy donors. PCR amplification relied on 60 Vbeta primers (plus 13 Jbeta primers). Libraries were prepared by immunoSEQ multiplex PCR; TCRdb keeps only in-frame clonotypes and omits some of them. In the table there are about 170,000 clones, about 62% of which are singletons. The source material was PBMCs. Receptors were obtained from a man aged 35-49 years in good health and CMV-seronegative.

The chain carries TRBV11-2 and TRBJ2-2, with D perhaps matching TRBD2 (5 bases). With 3 bases removed from V and 5 bases from J, the gap between germline ends came to 13 bases. The CDR3 totals 15 residues. Germline CDR1 reads SGHAT; CDR2 reads FQNNGV. The CDR3 is CASSFNRGGTGELFF. In DNA form, the CDR3 reads TGTGCCAGCAGCTTTAATCGGGGTGGGACCGGGGAGCTGTTTTTT.

The rearrangement uses TRBV7-2 and TRBJ1-5, with D unclear. Looked up from germline, CDR1 is SGHTA and CDR2 is FQGNSA. V lost 1 base and J lost 1, with 8 bases in between. The CDR3 totals 15 residues. The CDR3 DNA reads TGTGCCAGCAGCTTAGGGACTCGGAGCAATCAGCCCCAGCATTTT. This translates into CASSLGTRSNQPQHF. The full variable domain, completed using reference TRBV7-2 and TRBJ1-5, is GAGVSQSPSNKVTEKGKDVELRCDPISGHTALYWYRQSLGQGLEFLIYFQGNSAPDKSGLPSDRFSAERTGGSVSTLTIQRTQQEDSAVYLCASSLGTRSNQPQHFGDGTRLSIL.

This chain links TRBV6-5 with TRBJ1-2, with D uncertain. The CDR3 is made up of 12 amino acids. Trimming removed 6 bases at V and 7 bases at J, with 12 bases between. The germline CDR1 and CDR2 sequences are MNHEY and SVGAGI. CDR3 protein: CASSWAPLGYTF. The CDR3 DNA reads as TGTGCCAGCAGCTGGGCCCCTCTTGGCTACACCTTC.

The chain has TRBV11-3 and TRBJ2-3; the match to TRBD2 covers 16 bases. Per germline, CDR1 SGHNT and CDR2 YENEEA. This CDR3 contains 19 residues. With V trimmed by 5 bases and J by 4 bases, 12 bases remained unmatched. CDR3 sequence: CASSPGLGTSGRASDTQYF. CDR3 nucleotide sequence: TGTGCCAGCAGCCCGGGACTCGGGACTAGCGGGAGGGCCTCAGATACGCAGTATTTT.

The chain is built from TRBV4-3 and TRBJ2-1; 9 bases agree with TRBD2. CDR3 length: 16 amino acids. Germline V lookup: CDR1 LGHNA, CDR2 YSLEER. The V and J ends lost 0 bases and 4 bases, in that order; junction bases with no gene match: 4. The CDR3 spells CASSQDGLASYNEQFF. The CDR3 DNA reads as TGCGCCAGCAGCCAAGATGGACTAGCGTCGTACAATGAGCAGTTCTTC.